Presented here are 22 T cell receptor beta chains from one specimen sequenced in a study of cytomegalovirus exposure and HLA in healthy donors. The PCR was carried out with 60 Vbeta primers and 13 Jbeta primers. Clones were read by immunoSEQ multiplex PCR, and TCRdb kept only the in-frame ones, dropping some. The table has 130,000 or so clones, 70% to 85% seen once; the top ten hold around 3%. The sequenced sample was PBMCs. The receptors stem from a woman aged 18-29 years in good health and CMV-seropositive.

This rearrangement joins TRBV25-1 to TRBJ2-3, with 10 bases identical to TRBD2. The CDR3 length is 18 residues. V shed 5 bases, J shed 2 bases, and the junction held 13 bases outside the gene matches. CDR1 MGHDK and CDR2 SYGVNS come from the germline V gene. The CDR3 region is CASSLENRLAGITDTQYF. CDR3 DNA: TGTGCCAGCAGTCTGGAAAACAGACTAGCGGGTATCACAGATACGCAGTATTTT.

The V and J genes are TRBV2 and TRBJ1-5; 7 positions agree with TRBD1. The germline CDR1 and CDR2 sequences are SNHLY and FYNNEI. The CDR3 is 15 amino acids. V trimming: 6 bases; J trimming: 5 bases; junction bases outside the gene matches: 10. CDR3 nucleotides: TGTGCCAGCAGCGGAGGGGGCGCGGGATATCAGCCCCAGCATTTT. This sequence encodes CASSGGGAGYQPQHF.

The chain employs TRBV7-6 and TRBJ2-7; maybe TRBD1 (5 bases). V lost 5 bases, J lost 6 bases, and 14 bases lay in between. Germline-derived CDR1 and CDR2 are SGHVS and FNYEAQ. The CDR3 has 13 residues. CDR3 region: CASSHPTQGEQYF. CDR3 sequence (DNA): TGTGCCAGCAGCCATCCTACGCAGGGCGAGCAGTACTTC. The full variable domain, its missing parts supplied by reference TRBV7-6 and TRBJ2-7, is GAGVSQSPRYKVTKRGQDVALRCDPISGHVSLYWYRQALGQGPEFLTYFNYEAQQDKSGLPNDRFSAERPEGSISTLTIQRTEQRDSAMYRCASSHPTQGEQYFGPGTRLTVT.

The rearrangement links TRBV25-1 to TRBJ1-1; D perhaps matches TRBD1 (5 bases). In germline, CDR1 is MGHDK, CDR2 SYGVNS. The CDR3 has 15 amino acids. Trimming took off 3 bases at V and 0 bases at J, with 11 bases between the two ends. The CDR3 DNA sequence: TGTGCCAGCAGTGATATTAAGGGGTTGAACACTGAAGCTTTCTTT. Translating gives CASSDIKGLNTEAFF. The full variable domain, completed using reference TRBV25-1 and TRBJ1-1, is EADIYQTPRYLVIGTGKKITLECSQTMGHDKMYWYQQDPGMELHLIHYSYGVNSTEKGDLSSESTVSRIRTEHFPLTLESARPSHTSQYLCASSDIKGLNTEAFFGQGTRLTVV.

This chain links TRBV6-5 with TRBJ2-5, with 8 bases aligning to TRBD2. The ends lost 6 bases at V and 5 bases at J; junction bases unmatched: 8. The CDR3 length is 14 residues. CDR1 and CDR2 (germline): MNHEY, SVGAGI. The CDR3 region has the DNA TGTGCCAGCAGACGGGCAGGGACTAGGGAGACCCAGTACTTC. The encoded protein is CASRRAGTRETQYF.

The CDR3 loop reads CASRTSTDTQYF. CDR3 bases: TGTGCCAGCAGGACTAGCACAGATACGCAGTATTTT. The V and J genes are TRBV27 and TRBJ2-3; D not certain. Germline CDR1 is MNHEY and CDR2 is SMNVEV (reference sequence). This CDR3 is built from 12 residues. The V end lost 6 bases, the J end lost 0 bases, and 4 bases lay between the germline ends.

This clone was seen only once. The chain combines TRBV7-2 with TRBJ2-3; the D gene is possibly TRBD1 (6 bases). The CDR3 length is 14 residues. V lost 4 bases to trimming and J lost 1 base, with 9 bases between them. The germline V gene has CDR1 SGHTA and CDR2 FQGNSA. The CDR3 is CASSSGQRTDTQYF. For the CDR3, the DNA is TGTGCCAGCAGCTCCGGACAGCGCACAGATACGCAGTATTTT. Supplemented by reference TRBV7-2 and TRBJ2-3, the full variable domain reads GAGVSQSPSNKVTEKGKDVELRCDPISGHTALYWYRQSLGQGLEFLIYFQGNSAPDKSGLPSDRFSAERTGGSVSTLTIQRTQQEDSAVYLCASSSGQRTDTQYFGPGTRLTVL.

This clone was seen a handful of times. The V gene is TRBV19, the J gene TRBJ1-5; D is possibly TRBD1 (5 bases). Germline V gene sequence: CDR1 LNHDA, CDR2 SQIVND (reference sequence). CDR3 length: 14 amino acids. V lost 8 bases and J lost 6, with 17 bases in between. The CDR3 loop is CASGWQGSGQPQHF. The CDR3 DNA is TGTGCCAGTGGCTGGCAGGGCTCGGGTCAGCCCCAGCATTTT.

The chain carries TRBV9 and TRBJ2-1; 9 nucleotides agree with TRBD1. V gave up 0 bases and J gave up 7 bases; unmatched junction bases: 11. CDR1 is SGDLS and CDR2 is YYNGEE in the germline V gene. This CDR3 comprises 17 residues. This CDR3 reads CASSVGNTGGAGNEQFF. In DNA, the CDR3 is TGTGCCAGCAGCGTAGGGAACACAGGGGGCGCAGGGAATGAGCAGTTCTTC.

Concerning this clone itself: Germline is not matched at one junction end, which may reflect a read error. The chain links TRBV7-9 to TRBJ1-5; 10 positions agree with TRBD1. This CDR3 has 15 residues. Germline CDR1 SEHNR, CDR2 FQNEAQ (reference sequence). CDR3 nucleotide sequence: TGTTCCAGCAGCTTAGGGACAGGGGGCAATCAGCCCCAGCATTTT. Translating it yields CSSSLGTGGNQPQHF.

V is TRBV28 and J is TRBJ2-7, with 7 positions matching TRBD1. Germline V lookup: CDR1 MDHEN, CDR2 SYDVKM. Trimming took 4 bases from V and 2 from J; bases not matched to a gene: 2. This CDR3 comprises 13 residues. CDR3 sequence: CASSSTGTYEQYF. In nucleotides, the CDR3 is TGTGCCAGCAGTTCGACAGGGACCTACGAGCAGTACTTC.

The chain joins TRBV5-6 to TRBJ2-3; 9 bases map to TRBD1. The germline V gene encodes CDR1 SGHDT and CDR2 YYEEEE. After removal of 4 bases from V and 4 bases from J, the junction contained 13 bases not matched to a gene. There are 17 residues in the CDR3. CDR3 region: CASSNLRQGEGADTQYF. The CDR3 DNA sequence: TGTGCCAGCAGCAACCTTCGACAGGGGGAGGGGGCAGATACGCAGTATTTT.

The gene calls are TRBV4-1 and TRBJ1-2; tentatively, D is TRBD1 (6 bases). This CDR3 comprises 13 residues. The germline V gene encodes CDR1 MGHRA and CDR2 YSYEKL. The V gene lost 0 bases and the J gene lost 7 bases, with 9 bases spanning the gap. The chain's CDR3 is CASSQDQGRGYTF. CDR3 DNA sequence: TGCGCCAGCAGCCAAGATCAGGGGCGTGGCTACACCTTC.

There are a few counts of this clone. This sequence joins TRBV4-1 and TRBJ2-4; 9 bases are shared with TRBD2. Germline loops: CDR1 MGHRA, CDR2 YSYEKL. The J segment lost 4 bases and the V segment lost 0 bases, leaving 7 bases of the junction unmatched. The CDR3 has 17 amino acids. Written as DNA, the CDR3 is TGCGCCAGCAGCCAAGAGGGCGCGGGGGGGATTAAAAACATTCAGTACTTC. Its translation is CASSQEGAGGIKNIQYF.

This clone was detected only once. This sequence joins TRBV6-5 and TRBJ1-5; no clear D. The CDR3 contains 14 residues. CDR1 and CDR2 from the germline V gene are MNHEY and SVGAGI. V was trimmed by 6 bases and J by 3 bases, leaving 12 bases between them. CDR3 protein: CASSPGRSNQPQHF. CDR3 nucleotide sequence: TGTGCCAGCAGCCCGGGGAGGTCCAATCAGCCCCAGCATTTT.

This chain joins TRBV7-7 and TRBJ2-2; 7 nucleotides agree with TRBD1. Germline V gene lookup returns CDR1 SSHAT and CDR2 FNYEAQ (reference sequence). V gave up 5 bases and J gave up 2 bases; unmatched junction bases: 8. CDR3 length: 16 amino acids. The CDR3 spells CASSLWGQPNTGELFF. The CDR3, as DNA: TGTGCCAGCAGCCTCTGGGGACAGCCTAACACCGGGGAGCTGTTTTTT.

The chain uses TRBV6-6 and TRBJ1-1; D is possibly TRBD1 (5 bases). CDR1 and CDR2 from the germline V gene are MNHNY and SVGAGI (reference sequence). The length of the CDR3 is 14 residues. Between the trimmed V and J ends, which lost 5 bases and 3 bases, there was a span of 13 bases. The CDR3: CASSPLRVDTEAFF. The CDR3 nucleotides read TGTGCCAGCAGTCCACTCAGGGTAGACACTGAAGCTTTCTTT.

The V and J genes are TRBV4-1 and TRBJ2-7; 9 bases align to TRBD1. The CDR3 contains 13 residues. V shed 11 bases, J shed 2 bases, and the junction held 7 bases outside the gene matches. In germline, CDR1 is MGHRA, CDR2 YSYEKL. The DNA of the CDR3 is TGCGCCTCCCGAGGACAGGGGACCTACGAGCAGTACTTC. Protein: CASRGQGTYEQYF.

J is TRBJ2-7 and V is TRBV19, with TRBD1 matching over 7 bases. In germline, CDR1 is LNHDA, CDR2 SQIVND (reference sequence). CDR3 length: 16 amino acids. V shed 4 bases, J shed 4 bases, and the junction held 13 bases outside the gene matches. For the CDR3, the DNA is TGTGCCAGTAGTAGGAAACTACAGGGGTTTGCATACGAGCAGTACTTC. It encodes CASSRKLQGFAYEQYF.

This rearrangement joins TRBV19 to TRBJ1-1, with D perhaps matching TRBD1 (6 bases). The ends were cut back, 6 bases at V and 4 bases at J, with 24 bases in the middle. In germline, CDR1 is LNHDA, CDR2 SQIVND (reference sequence). The CDR3 is made up of 17 amino acids. CDR3 amino acids: CASSPIPWGPSGTEAFF. The CDR3 DNA is TGTGCCAGTAGCCCAATCCCCTGGGGGCCTTCGGGCACTGAAGCTTTCTTT.

The chain has TRBV11-2 and TRBJ2-3; D ambiguous. Germline-derived CDR1 and CDR2 are SGHAT and FQNNGV. V lost 1 base and J lost 0, with 20 bases in between. CDR3 length: 19 amino acids. The DNA for the CDR3 is TGTGCCAGCAGCTTAGCCATAGTATCGGTTCCTTATAGCACAGATACGCAGTATTTT. Residues: CASSLAIVSVPYSTDTQYF.

The genes are TRBV7-3 and TRBJ2-3; 12 nucleotides align to TRBD2. Germline V gene lookup returns CDR1 SGHTA and CDR2 FQGTGA. J was trimmed by 1 base and V by 0 bases; bases with no gene match: 2. The CDR3 is made up of 17 amino acids. The chain's CDR3 is CASSLTSSGGGTDTQYF. The CDR3 DNA is TGTGCCAGCAGCTTAACATCTAGCGGGGGGGGCACAGATACGCAGTATTTT.